Each of the 24 T cell receptor beta chains below was sequenced from the same sample in a study of regulatory and conventional T cells in RAG deficiency. Genomic DNA came from blood conventional CD4+ T cells gated CD25-low CD127-high. Libraries were prepared by immunoSEQ multiplex PCR; TCRdb keeps only in-frame clonotypes and omits some of them. The data hold just over 30,000 clones, with 95% to 96% observed a single time. The sample was also linked to a second study, of regulatory T cells. As that study records: The PCR used 52 TRBV and 13 TRBJ primers.

The specimen sequenced was CD25- CD4+ T cells sorted from blood. These receptors originate from a human donor in good health.

The gene calls are TRBV6-5 and TRBJ2-1; 9 bases are a match to TRBD1. The V gene's germline CDR1 is MNHEY and CDR2 SVGAGI. The CDR3 has 15 amino acids. Losses at the gene ends were 7 bases for V and 5 bases for J; bases not matched to a gene: 9. CDR3 nucleotide sequence: TGTGCCAGCACCACCGGGACAGGGATCAACAATGAGCAGTTCTTC. Translation gives CASTTGTGINNEQFF.

The V gene is TRBV5-8, the J gene TRBJ1-4, with D possibly matching TRBD1 (5 bases). From germline, CDR1 is SGHTS and CDR2 YDEGEE. Trimming pared 2 bases from V and 7 bases from J, leaving 9 bases between. This CDR3 is 13 amino acids long. The CDR3 DNA reads TGTGCCAGCAGCTTATACAGGTCTGAAAAACTGTTTTTT. Amino acid sequence: CASSLYRSEKLFF.

V usage is TRBV5-1 and J usage is TRBJ1-3; D ambiguous. This CDR3 contains 13 residues. Germline V lookup: CDR1 SGHRS, CDR2 YFSETQ. The V end was cut by 0 bases, the J end by 3 bases, with 4 bases between. This chain's CDR3 is CASSLDSGNTIYF. As DNA, the CDR3 is TGCGCCAGCAGCTTGGACAGTGGAAACACCATATATTTT. The variable domain in full, with the rest retrieved from reference TRBV5-1 and TRBJ1-3, is KAGVTQTPRYLIKTRGQQVTLSCSPISGHRSVSWYQQTPGQGLQFLFEYFSETQRNKGNFPGRFSGRQFSNSRSEMNVSTLELGDSALYLCASSLDSGNTIYFGEGSWLTVV.

The CDR3 loop is CSADRQYEQYF. CDR3 nucleotides: TGCAGTGCTGACCGACAGTACGAGCAGTACTTC. The chain joins TRBV20-1 to TRBJ2-7; maybe TRBD1 (5 bases). The CDR3 totals 11 residues. Germline V gene sequence: CDR1 DFQATT, CDR2 SNEGSKA (reference sequence). Trimming took off 5 bases at V and 4 bases at J, with 9 bases between the two ends.

This clone was recorded once. V gene TRBV18 combines with J gene TRBJ2-7, with 9 nucleotides matching TRBD1. The germline CDR1 and CDR2 sequences are KGHSH and LQKENI. Losses at the gene ends were 0 bases for V and 6 bases for J; bases not matched to a gene: 6. The CDR3 is 15 amino acids. The CDR3 region has the DNA TGTGCCAGCTCACCACCGCCGGGACAGGGTTCCGAGCAGTACTTC. It translates to CASSPPPGQGSEQYF.

The chain links TRBV29-1 to TRBJ2-4; perhaps TRBD2 as D (6 bases). Germline CDR1 and CDR2: SQVTM and ANQGSEA. Trimming took 4 bases from V and 1 from J, leaving 14 bases between them. CDR3 length equals 15 residues. The CDR3 spells CSVGRAGSAKNIQYF. CDR3 DNA: TGCAGCGTTGGTCGGGCGGGGTCGGCCAAAAACATTCAGTACTTC.

The rearrangement uses TRBV4-3 and TRBJ1-6; no firm D call. The germline gives CDR1 LGHNA, CDR2 YSLEER. The ends were cut back, 0 bases at V and 6 bases at J, with 9 bases in the middle. This CDR3 is built from 15 residues. The CDR3 nucleotides are TGCGCCAGCAGCCAAGATCAGGTCCCTAATTCACCCCTCCACTTT. The encoded protein is CASSQDQVPNSPLHF.

This rearrangement joins TRBV30 to TRBJ1-1; D gene uncertain. Per germline, CDR1 GTSNPN and CDR2 SVGIG (reference sequence). Trimming shortened V by 0 bases and J by 1 base, and 12 bases separated the two germline ends. This CDR3 has 15 amino acids. The CDR3 DNA reads as TGTGCCTGGAGTGTAGCATGGAGCCCGAACACTGAAGCTTTCTTT. This encodes CAWSVAWSPNTEAFF.

The chain joins TRBV5-4 to TRBJ1-1; D perhaps matches TRBD1 (6 bases). Germline V gene sequence: CDR1 SGHNT, CDR2 YYREEE (reference sequence). The CDR3 spans 14 residues. V gave up 4 bases and J gave up 1 base, with 11 bases separating them. CDR3: CASSRRQANTEAFF. The CDR3 DNA is TGTGCCAGCAGCCGACGACAGGCGAACACTGAAGCTTTCTTT. The complete variable domain, with remaining parts taken from reference TRBV5-4 and TRBJ1-1, reads ETGVTQSPTHLIKTRGQQVTLRCSSQSGHNTVSWYQQALGQGPQFIFQYYREEENGRGNFPPRFSGLQFPNYSSELNVNALELDDSALYLCASSRRQANTEAFFGQGTRLTVV.

The CDR3 reads CASSHGLAVDTQYF. CDR3 nucleotide sequence: TGTGCCAGCAGCCATGGGCTAGCAGTGGATACGCAGTATTTT. The chain joins TRBV7-9 to TRBJ2-3; weak D call: TRBD2 (5 bases). This CDR3 has 14 amino acids. The germline CDR1 and CDR2 sequences are SEHNR and FQNEAQ (reference sequence). With 5 bases removed from V and 6 bases from J, the gap between germline ends came to 15 bases.

J is TRBJ2-7 and V is TRBV18, with a weak D call TRBD2 (5 bases). V lost 0 bases to trimming and J lost 6 bases, with 12 bases between them. CDR3 length: 14 amino acids. Looked up from germline, CDR1 is KGHSH and CDR2 is LQKENI. The DNA of the CDR3 is TGTGCCAGCTCACCACCCTCCGGGCTAGCCGAGCAGTACTTC. The encoded protein is CASSPPSGLAEQYF. The full variable domain, its missing parts supplied by reference TRBV18 and TRBJ2-7, is NAGVMQNPRHLVRRRGQEARLRCSPMKGHSHVYWYRQLPEEGLKFMVYLQKENIIDESGMPKERFSAEFPKEGPSILRIQQVVRGDSAAYFCASSPPSGLAEQYFGPGTRLTVT.

This clone was found once. J is TRBJ2-3 and V is TRBV10-3; D is perhaps TRBD2 (6 bases). Trimming removed 3 bases from V and 2 bases from J, with 15 bases in between. Germline CDR1 reads ENHRY; CDR2 reads SYGVKD. The CDR3 is 16 amino acids. CDR3 bases: TGTGCCATCAGTGAACGCGGGGACCACGCCACAGATACGCAGTATTTT. Its protein is CAISERGDHATDTQYF.

A single count supports this clone. The J gene is TRBJ1-2, the V gene TRBV11-2, with D perhaps matching TRBD1 (5 bases). The CDR3 sequence is 14 residues long. V was cut by 5 bases and J by 8 bases, with 18 bases left in between. CDR1 and CDR2 (germline): SGHAT, FQNNGV. In DNA, the CDR3 is TGTGCCAGCAGCCCGTTCGGGCAGGGTGGAGGCTACACCTTC. Its translation: CASSPFGQGGGYTF.

J is TRBJ1-5 and V is TRBV6-1; weak D call: TRBD1 (5 bases). Per the germline V gene, CDR1 is MNHNS and CDR2 is SASEGT. Deletions cut 5 bases from V and 5 bases from J, with 16 bases between. This CDR3 is built from 15 residues. The chain's CDR3 is CASSKGPTSHQPQHF. CDR3 nucleotide sequence: TGTGCCAGCAGTAAGGGGCCCACTTCGCATCAGCCCCAGCATTTT.

On this clone: At one end the junction does not follow the germline gene, possibly because of a read error. J is TRBJ2-4 and V is TRBV5-1; 8 positions match TRBD2. Germline CDR1 is SGHRS and CDR2 is YFSETQ. This CDR3 is built from 15 residues. The CDR3 DNA reads as TGCGCCAGCAGCTTGTCGAGGGGACTAGGAGAGGGAGCCGACTTC. Translated: CASSLSRGLGEGADF.

This rearrangement joins TRBV19 to TRBJ1-1; D is unclear. Trimming removed 1 base from V and 11 bases from J, with 14 bases in between. The CDR3 totals 13 residues. Per germline, CDR1 LNHDA and CDR2 SQIVND (reference sequence). CDR3 sequence (DNA): TGTGCCAGTAGTATAGCGGGAGCCGAAGAGGCTTTCTTT. Translated: CASSIAGAEEAFF.

This sequence joins TRBV20-1 and TRBJ2-5, with D maybe TRBD1 (5 bases). CDR1 is DFQATT, CDR2 SNEGSKA, per germline (reference sequence). The CDR3 loop spans 11 amino acids. Trimming pared 4 bases from V and 4 bases from J, leaving 7 bases between. The CDR3, as DNA: TGCAGTGCTACAGGGTCAGAGACCCAGTACTTC. It yields the protein CSATGSETQYF.

The chain has TRBV5-8 and TRBJ1-5, with 10 bases fitting TRBD1. The CDR3 runs to 15 residues. V shed 4 bases and J 0 bases; nucleotides not matched to a gene: 1. Per the germline V gene, CDR1 is SGHTS and CDR2 is YDEGEE. CDR3 loop: CASSRDRGSNQPQHF. The CDR3 coding sequence is TGTGCCAGCAGCCGGGACAGGGGTAGCAATCAGCCCCAGCATTTT.

The CDR3 protein is CASSQGQGAPPRIPYTF. CDR3 bases: TGTGCCAGCAGCCAAGGACAGGGGGCGCCTCCAAGAATACCCTACACCTTC. The chain links TRBV5-8 to TRBJ1-2, with 11 bases that match TRBD1. V trimming: 4 bases; J trimming: 10 bases; junction bases outside the gene matches: 18. Germline V gene data show CDR1 as SGHTS and CDR2 as YDEGEE. The CDR3 spans 17 residues.

The rearrangement joins TRBV2 to TRBJ2-2, with a tentative D call TRBD2 (6 bases). V was pared by 6 bases and J by 6 bases, with 14 bases between. This CDR3 is built from 14 residues. Germline assignment: CDR1 SNHLY and CDR2 FYNNEI. In nucleotides, the CDR3 is TGTGCCAGCAGAAGAGACGGGAGCTCCGGGGAGCTGTTTTTT. Translating gives CASRRDGSSGELFF.

In its sample, this clone was seen once. J is TRBJ2-7 and V is TRBV10-3; TRBD2 is a possible D gene (5 bases). Per the germline V gene, CDR1 is ENHRY and CDR2 is SYGVKD. The CDR3 loop spans 15 amino acids. Trimming removed 8 bases at V and 2 bases at J, with 19 bases between. This CDR3 reads CAISWGEGFTYEQYF. CDR3 in DNA: TGTGCCATCTCGTGGGGAGAAGGGTTTACCTACGAGCAGTACTTC.

The V and J genes are TRBV6-6 and TRBJ1-2; 9 nucleotides agree with TRBD1. The germline CDR1 and CDR2 sequences are MNHNY and SVGAGI (reference sequence). The CDR3 extends over 14 amino acids. The trim removed 0 bases at V and 5 bases at J, leaving 1 base unmatched. Here the CDR3 DNA reads TGTGCCAGCAGTTACTCGGGACAGGGATATGGCTACACCTTC. Its protein is CASSYSGQGYGYTF.

The genes are TRBV29-1 and TRBJ2-7; D is uncertain. The CDR3 sequence is 12 residues long. Germline loops: CDR1 SQVTM, CDR2 ANQGSEA. V gave up 4 bases and J gave up 0 bases, with 7 bases separating them. CDR3 in amino acids: CSVGAGSYEQYF. The CDR3 DNA follows: TGCAGCGTTGGGGCAGGCTCCTACGAGCAGTACTTC.

The chain is built from TRBV25-1 and TRBJ1-2; a weak D match, TRBD1 (5 bases). This CDR3 has 15 amino acids. Germline assignment: CDR1 MGHDK and CDR2 SYGVNS. V was shortened by 0 bases and J by 4 bases, with 12 bases between the two germline ends. CDR3 in amino acids: CASSEYQGAPYGYTF. Here the CDR3 DNA reads TGTGCCAGCAGTGAATACCAGGGCGCTCCCTATGGCTACACCTTC.